One and the same sample provided the 9 T cell receptor beta chains below, sequenced in a study of T-cell memory formation after mild COVID-19. Using its own MiXCR run on the 5' RACE reads, TCRdb lists one record per CDR3 protein. The sample contains 120,000 or so distinct CDR3 sequences, 15% to 20% of which appear only once. The sequenced material came from PBMCs or a T cell subset sorted from them (not recorded which). Receptors were obtained from a man between 18 and 29 years old who had mild COVID-19 (a few samples of this study predate the infection). Cell type and time point are not known.

The CDR3 DNA follows: TGTGCCACCAGCAGAGTCAGGGCCCAAGAGACCCAGTACTTC. Protein product: CATSRVRAQETQYF. The gene calls are TRBV15 and TRBJ2-5, with D maybe TRBD1 (5 bases). Germline CDR1 reads LNHNV; CDR2 reads YYDKDF (reference sequence). The CDR3 consists of 14 residues. V lost 1 base, J lost 1 base, and 7 bases lay in between.

The J gene is TRBJ2-5, the V gene TRBV7-2, with TRBD2 matching over 10 bases. The CDR3 is 16 amino acids. With 3 bases clipped from V and 2 bases from J, the junction kept 6 bases outside the gene matches. Germline assignment: CDR1 SGHTA and CDR2 FQGNSA. The CDR3 DNA reads as TGTGCCAGCAGCTTCGTAAGACTAGCGGGTCAAGAGACCCAGTACTTC. As protein: CASSFVRLAGQETQYF.

This clonotype has just a few counts. The chain uses TRBV5-1 and TRBJ2-7; the match to TRBD2 covers 12 bases. This CDR3 has 15 residues. With 4 bases clipped from V and 2 bases from J, the junction kept 4 bases outside the gene matches. Germline CDR1 and CDR2: SGHRS and YFSETQ. The CDR3 coding sequence is TGCGCCAGCAGCGAGACTAGCGGGGGACCCTACGAGCAGTACTTC. It translates to CASSETSGGPYEQYF.

The gene calls are TRBV5-1 and TRBJ2-1; 9 nucleotides match TRBD1. The germline CDR1 and CDR2 sequences are SGHRS and YFSETQ. CDR3 length: 14 residues. Trimming removed 4 bases from V and 7 bases from J; junction bases left unmatched: 6. This CDR3 reads CASSRPGQGNEQFF. As DNA, the CDR3 is TGCGCCAGCAGCAGACCGGGACAGGGAAATGAGCAGTTCTTC.

The chain employs TRBV5-1 and TRBJ1-1; a weak D match, TRBD1 (6 bases). The V end lost 4 bases, the J end lost 1 base, and 17 bases lay between the germline ends. Germline CDR1 SGHRS, CDR2 YFSETQ. CDR3 length: 16 amino acids. The CDR3 DNA follows: TGCGCCAGCAGCCCGGGGGCCTCCCCGGGGAACACTGAAGCTTTCTTT. This translates into CASSPGASPGNTEAFF.

The chain recombines TRBV20-1 with TRBJ2-6; 7 positions match TRBD1. Germline assignment: CDR1 DFQATT and CDR2 SNEGSKA (reference sequence). This CDR3 spans 14 amino acids. The V and J ends lost 3 bases and 3 bases, in that order; junction bases with no gene match: 2. Here the CDR3 reads CSARAGGGANVLTF. The CDR3 region has the DNA TGCAGTGCTAGGGCAGGGGGTGGGGCCAACGTCCTGACTTTC.

This chain uses TRBV14 with TRBJ1-1; 7 bases are a match to TRBD1. Germline CDR1 and CDR2: SGHDN and FVKESK. This CDR3 spans 15 amino acids. V was clipped by 1 base and J by 4 bases; unmatched bases: 6. CDR3 region: CASSQGQGRFTEAFF. The DNA of the CDR3 is TGTGCCAGCAGCCAAGGACAGGGTCGGTTCACTGAAGCTTTCTTT.

V gene TRBV2 combines with J gene TRBJ1-2; the match to TRBD1 covers 9 bases. Germline trimming cut 11 bases from V and 8 bases from J; bases unmatched to any gene: 9. In germline, CDR1 is SNHLY, CDR2 FYNNEI. This CDR3 has 12 residues. Here the CDR3 reads CAGGTGNHGYTF. CDR3 sequence (DNA): TGTGCCGGCGGGACAGGGAATCACGGCTACACCTTC.

The gene calls are TRBV6-5 and TRBJ1-2; possible D gene TRBD1, 5 bases. The CDR3 covers 14 residues. The germline V and J ends were trimmed by 6 bases and 2 bases, with 13 bases remaining between them. In germline, CDR1 is MNHEY, CDR2 SVGAGI. CDR3 in amino acids: CASRKTGPNYGYTF. CDR3 DNA sequence: TGTGCCAGCAGGAAGACGGGGCCCAACTATGGCTACACCTTC.